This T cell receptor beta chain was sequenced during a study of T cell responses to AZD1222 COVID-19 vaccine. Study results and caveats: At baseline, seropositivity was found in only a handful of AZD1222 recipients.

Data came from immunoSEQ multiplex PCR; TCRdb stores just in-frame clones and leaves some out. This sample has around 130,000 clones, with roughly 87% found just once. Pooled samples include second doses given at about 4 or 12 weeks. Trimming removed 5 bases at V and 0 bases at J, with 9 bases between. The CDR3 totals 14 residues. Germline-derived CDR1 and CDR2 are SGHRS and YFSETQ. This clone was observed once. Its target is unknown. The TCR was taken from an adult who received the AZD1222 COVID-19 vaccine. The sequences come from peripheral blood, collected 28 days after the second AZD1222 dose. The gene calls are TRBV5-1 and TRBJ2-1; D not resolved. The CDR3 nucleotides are TGCGCCAGCAGTGACGTGAGCTCCTACAATGAGCAGTTCTTC. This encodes CASSDVSSYNEQFF.